The 31 T cell receptor beta chains below come from one sample, sequenced in a study of blood T cell repertoires in COVID-19. Assay used: immunoSEQ multiplex PCR; TCRdb lists only in-frame clones, some missing. The sample carries about 110,000 clones, around 83% recorded once. Sequenced input: peripheral blood. The receptors shown here come from a woman older than 75 with active or convalescent COVID-19.

The rearrangement uses TRBV7-3 and TRBJ2-1; D may be TRBD2 (6 bases). CDR3 length equals 16 residues. Per the germline V gene, CDR1 is SGHTA and CDR2 is FQGTGA. V shed 6 bases and J shed 7 bases, with 22 bases lying between them. The CDR3 coding sequence is TGTGCCAGCAGGAGGAGCGGGCGTATGGGGGTGAATGAGCAGTTCTTC. This sequence encodes CASRRSGRMGVNEQFF.

This chain connects TRBV28 to TRBJ1-2; unclear D gene. Looked up from germline, CDR1 is MDHEN and CDR2 is SYDVKM. This CDR3 comprises 12 residues. V was clipped by 7 bases and J by 4 bases, with 10 bases between them. The CDR3 protein is CASTKTSYGYTF. Here the CDR3 DNA reads TGTGCCAGCACCAAAACAAGCTATGGCTACACCTTC.

The chain uses TRBV9 and TRBJ1-2, with D possibly matching TRBD1 (5 bases). The V and J ends lost 4 bases and 2 bases respectively, with 18 bases between them. The CDR3 totals 16 residues. Germline lookup yields CDR1 SGDLS and CDR2 YYNGEE. The CDR3 sequence is CASSPRGQGGNYGYTF. Written as DNA, the CDR3 is TGTGCCAGCAGCCCCCGTGGGCAGGGAGGAAACTATGGCTACACCTTC.

The chain is built from TRBV5-1 and TRBJ1-1, with D tentatively TRBD1 (5 bases). The germline V gene has CDR1 SGHRS and CDR2 YFSETQ. Trimming removed 4 bases from V and 2 bases from J, with 24 bases in between. The CDR3 sequence is 18 residues long. The CDR3 loop is CASSRTTRGGTVNTEAFF. The CDR3 nucleotides read TGCGCCAGCAGCCGAACCACCCGTGGCGGGACGGTCAACACTGAAGCTTTCTTT. The variable domain in full, with the rest retrieved from reference TRBV5-1 and TRBJ1-1, is KAGVTQTPRYLIKTRGQQVTLSCSPISGHRSVSWYQQTPGQGLQFLFEYFSETQRNKGNFPGRFSGRQFSNSRSEMNVSTLELGDSALYLCASSRTTRGGTVNTEAFFGQGTRLTVV.

Concerning this clone: In this CDR3 the conserved last residue, phenylalanine or tryptophan, is missing, so a read error is likely. No DNA is shown, since the ends of the CDR3 on it are uncertain; the CDR3 is the one TCRdb lists. The rearrangement links TRBV12-3 or TRBV12-4 to TRBJ2-7; the table assigns TRBD2, which was not confirmed against the DNA. Counting both end residues, the CDR3 totals 11 amino acids. The chain's CDR3 is CASSHRTSGII.

The chain has TRBV28 and TRBJ2-1, with D maybe TRBD2 (6 bases). Germline V gives CDR1 MDHEN, CDR2 SYDVKM. This CDR3 spans 15 amino acids. V was clipped by 3 bases and J by 7 bases, with 16 bases between them. In nucleotides, the CDR3 is TGTGCCAGCAGTTTTGTTATGAGGGCGGGGAATGAGCAGTTCTTC. Translation: CASSFVMRAGNEQFF. Using reference TRBV28 and TRBJ2-1 for the parts outside the CDR3, the full variable domain is DVKVTQSSRYLVKRTGEKVFLECVQDMDHENMFWYRQDPGLGLRLIYFSYDVKMKEKGDIPEGYSVSREKKERFSLILESASTNQTSMYLCASSFVMRAGNEQFFGPGTRLTVL.

This clone was found a few times. The chain has TRBV2 and TRBJ2-3, with 9 bases identical to TRBD2. The CDR3 runs 12 residues. After removal of 6 bases from V and 14 bases from J, the junction contained 9 bases not matched to a gene. From germline, CDR1 is SNHLY and CDR2 FYNNEI. The CDR3 region has the DNA TGTGCCAGCAGCGCAGGACCGCGGGGGGGGTATTTT. It codes for CASSAGPRGGYF.

The sample holds a few counts of this clone. This chain joins TRBV27 and TRBJ2-1, with 7 bases lining up with TRBD2. Trimming removed 5 bases from V and 5 bases from J; junction bases left unmatched: 12. CDR1 is MNHEY, CDR2 SMNVEV, per germline (reference sequence). The CDR3 consists of 16 residues. CDR3 sequence reads: CASSPHDGTNDNEQFF. The CDR3 DNA sequence: TGTGCCAGCAGTCCGCATGACGGGACTAACGACAATGAGCAGTTCTTC.

The chain recombines TRBV27 with TRBJ1-2; D not certain. The CDR3 contains 14 residues. Trimming took off 1 base at V and 4 bases at J, with 10 bases between the two ends. The germline V gene encodes CDR1 MNHEY and CDR2 SMNVEV (reference sequence). The CDR3 sequence is CASSLYGSLYGYTF. CDR3 DNA: TGTGCCAGCAGTTTATATGGGAGTCTCTATGGCTACACCTTC.

This chain joins TRBV29-1 and TRBJ1-4; D is undetermined. The germline CDR1 and CDR2 sequences are SQVTM and ANQGSEA. The CDR3 sequence is 11 residues long. The V end was cut by 7 bases, the J end by 13 bases, with 16 bases between. The CDR3 coding sequence is TGCAGCGCCGAAGGCGGCCAAAGACTGTTTTTT. Protein product: CSAEGGQRLFF.

This clone has just one count. The chain carries TRBV5-5 and TRBJ1-5, with no clear D. Trimming took off 4 bases at V and 3 bases at J, with 11 bases between the two ends. The CDR3 has 14 residues. Looked up from germline, CDR1 is SGHKS and CDR2 is YYEKEE (reference sequence). CDR3 coding DNA: TGTGCCAGCAGCGACCCGGGTTACAATCAGCCCCAGCATTTT. Its translation: CASSDPGYNQPQHF.

Of note for this clone: Other DNA sequences in this specimen translate into the identical CDR3. The J gene is TRBJ1-2, the V gene TRBV28; TRBD1 agrees at 7 bases. The CDR3 totals 13 residues. The germline CDR1 and CDR2 sequences are MDHEN and SYDVKM. After removal of 6 bases from V and 4 bases from J, the junction contained 5 bases not matched to a gene. CDR3 coding DNA: TGTGCCAGCAGCTCGGGACAGAGCTATGGCTACACCTTC. Encoded protein: CASSSGQSYGYTF.

The J gene is TRBJ1-3, the V gene TRBV4-1; weak D call: TRBD1 (6 bases). The CDR3 loop spans 16 amino acids. V lost 1 base to trimming and J lost 2 bases, with 12 bases between them. Germline CDR1 MGHRA, CDR2 YSYEKL. CDR3 coding DNA: TGCGCCAGCAGCCAAGGCCAGGGGAGGGCTGGAAACACCATATATTTT. Translation: CASSQGQGRAGNTIYF.

The J gene is TRBJ2-7, the V gene TRBV28, with 9 positions matching TRBD1. Trimming took 6 bases from V and 7 from J; bases not matched to a gene: 13. The CDR3 loop spans 15 amino acids. Germline CDR1 reads MDHEN; CDR2 reads SYDVKM. As DNA, the CDR3 is TGTGCCAGCAGCTCGGGACAGGGTAGGTTCGGTGAGCAGTACTTC. It translates to CASSSGQGRFGEQYF.

The V and J genes are TRBV5-4 and TRBJ1-1; possibly TRBD1 for D (6 bases). Germline V gives CDR1 SGHNT, CDR2 YYREEE (reference sequence). The CDR3 sequence is 14 residues long. Trimming stripped 4 bases from V and 0 bases from J, with 10 bases between. Written as DNA, the CDR3 is TGTGCCAGCAGCATTCAGGGGATGAACACTGAAGCTTTCTTT. Encoded protein: CASSIQGMNTEAFF.

The chain is built from TRBV14 and TRBJ2-2; D might be TRBD2 (7 bases). This CDR3 comprises 15 residues. Germline V gene data show CDR1 as SGHDN and CDR2 as FVKESK. Trimming cost V 7 bases and J 6 bases, with 18 bases left between them. The CDR3 bases are TGTGCCAGCAATAAGGGGGGGTCTCCCCCCGGGGAGCTGTTTTTT. Amino acid sequence: CASNKGGSPPGELFF. The variable domain in full, with the rest retrieved from reference TRBV14 and TRBJ2-2, is EAGVTQFPSHSVIEKGQTVTLRCDPISGHDNLYWYRRVMGKEIKFLLHFVKESKQDESGMPNNRFLAERTGGTYSTLKVQPAELEDSGVYFCASNKGGSPPGELFFGEGSRLTVL.

The V gene is TRBV3-1 (or the pseudogene TRBV3-2), the J gene TRBJ1-2; a possible D gene is TRBD1 (6 bases). The CDR3 runs to 14 residues. Trimming left V 0 bases short and J 4 bases short, with 9 bases between. Looked up from germline, CDR1 is LGHDT and CDR2 is YNNKEL (reference sequence). CDR3 protein: CASSQEQDSYGYTF. In DNA form, the CDR3 reads TGTGCCAGCAGCCAAGAGCAGGACAGCTATGGCTACACCTTC.

The rearrangement uses TRBV5-1 and TRBJ1-5, with no clear D. There are 15 residues in the CDR3. The germline V gene encodes CDR1 SGHRS and CDR2 YFSETQ. The V gene lost 0 bases and the J gene lost 1 base, with 8 bases spanning the gap. CDR3 sequence (DNA): TGCGCCAGCAGCTTGGGGCAGACAAGCAATCAGCCCCAGCATTTT. Its translation is CASSLGQTSNQPQHF.

The rearrangement links TRBV30 to TRBJ1-1, with D possibly matching TRBD1 (6 bases). The CDR3 spans 14 residues. Trimming cost V 2 bases and J 4 bases, with 14 bases left between them. Germline CDR1 and CDR2: GTSNPN and SVGIG (reference sequence). This CDR3 is CAWSTTPRGTEAFF. The CDR3 nucleotides read TGTGCCTGGAGTACCACCCCCAGGGGCACTGAAGCTTTCTTT.

J is TRBJ2-7 and V is TRBV28, with D perhaps TRBD2 (5 bases). There are 14 residues in the CDR3. CDR1 and CDR2 (germline): MDHEN, SYDVKM. Trimming left V 6 bases short and J 3 bases short, with 15 bases between. The CDR3 region is CASSIPVGSYEQYF. DNA of the CDR3: TGTGCCAGCAGCATCCCAGTGGGGAGCTACGAGCAGTACTTC. Drawing the rest from reference TRBV28 and TRBJ2-7, the complete variable domain is DVKVTQSSRYLVKRTGEKVFLECVQDMDHENMFWYRQDPGLGLRLIYFSYDVKMKEKGDIPEGYSVSREKKERFSLILESASTNQTSMYLCASSIPVGSYEQYFGPGTRLTVT.

For this clone: Other DNA sequences in this specimen translate into the identical CDR3. The J gene is TRBJ1-5, the V gene TRBV7-9; a possible D gene is TRBD1 (5 bases). This CDR3 is 13 amino acids long. V shed 2 bases and J shed 5 bases, with 7 bases lying between them. The germline gives CDR1 SEHNR, CDR2 FQNEAQ (reference sequence). In DNA form, the CDR3 reads TGTGCCAGCAGCTTATCGGGGGATCAGCCCCAGCATTTT. As protein: CASSLSGDQPQHF.

The rearrangement uses TRBV19 and TRBJ1-2; 7 bases fit TRBD1. Germline V gives CDR1 LNHDA, CDR2 SQIVND (reference sequence). The CDR3 is 13 amino acids. J was trimmed by 3 bases and V by 5 bases; bases with no gene match: 3. The CDR3 DNA sequence: TGTGCCAGTAGTCGTCAGGGGGACTATGGCTACACCTTC. Its protein product is CASSRQGDYGYTF. Based on the CDR3 plus reference TRBV19 and TRBJ1-2, the full variable domain is DGGITQSPKYLFRKEGQNVTLSCEQNLNHDAMYWYRQDPGQGLRLIYYSQIVNDFQKGDIAEGYSVSREKKESFPLTVTSAQKNPTAFYLCASSRQGDYGYTFGSGTRLTVV.

This clone was seen a single time. The chain employs TRBV6-5 and TRBJ2-7, with 7 bases fitting TRBD2. The CDR3 runs to 13 residues. J was trimmed by 3 bases and V by 8 bases; bases with no gene match: 7. Germline V lookup: CDR1 MNHEY, CDR2 SVGAGI. The CDR3 DNA sequence: TGTGCCAGCCGCTTGACTAGCCGCTACGAGCAGTACTTC. This codes for CASRLTSRYEQYF.

This clone was observed a single time. This sequence joins TRBV6-2 or TRBV6-3 and TRBJ2-4; D may be TRBD1 (5 bases). V gave up 4 bases and J gave up 7 bases, with 11 bases separating them. This CDR3 has 13 amino acids. Germline CDR1 is MNHEY and CDR2 is SVGEGT. The DNA of the CDR3 is TGTGCCAGCAGTTCAGGGCTGAAGAACATTCAGTACTTC. Translated, it gives CASSSGLKNIQYF.

This clone was seen just once. The rearrangement links TRBV20-1 to TRBJ2-5; D is possibly TRBD1 (6 bases). The CDR3 spans 12 residues. Deletions cut 3 bases from V and 2 bases from J, with 7 bases between. Per germline, CDR1 DFQATT and CDR2 SNEGSKA (reference sequence). CDR3 loop: CSASDRQETQYF. As DNA, the CDR3 is TGCAGTGCTAGTGACAGGCAAGAGACCCAGTACTTC.

This clone appeared once. The rearrangement links TRBV24-1 to TRBJ1-5, with D possibly TRBD1 on 5 matching bases. Germline CDR1 and CDR2: KGHDR and SFDVKD. V was trimmed by 2 bases and J by 5 bases, leaving 12 bases between them. The CDR3 is made up of 15 amino acids. The chain's CDR3 is CATSDWRGGDQPQHF. The CDR3 DNA sequence: TGTGCCACCAGTGATTGGAGGGGCGGCGATCAGCCCCAGCATTTT.

This chain uses TRBV5-4 with TRBJ2-2; 10 nucleotides match TRBD2. With V trimmed by 4 bases and J by 6 bases, 6 bases remained unmatched. The CDR3 totals 15 residues. Germline CDR1 reads SGHNT; CDR2 reads YYREEE (reference sequence). The CDR3 region is CASSIIGTSAGELFF. DNA for the CDR3: TGTGCCAGCAGCATAATCGGGACTAGCGCCGGGGAGCTGTTTTTT.

The V call is TRBV29-1, the J call TRBJ1-2; D gene uncertain. This CDR3 is 13 amino acids long. V dropped 3 bases and J dropped 4 bases, with 12 bases sitting between them. Germline assignment: CDR1 SQVTM and CDR2 ANQGSEA. Written as DNA, the CDR3 is TGCAGCGTTGAGACTAATTTGGGCTATGGCTACACCTTC. Translation gives CSVETNLGYGYTF.

This chain joins TRBV3-1 (or the pseudogene TRBV3-2) and TRBJ2-5; TRBD1 aligns across 7 bases. The CDR3 consists of 13 residues. The ends lost 4 bases at V and 3 bases at J; junction bases unmatched: 2. Germline V lookup: CDR1 LGHDT, CDR2 YNNKEL (reference sequence). The CDR3 reads CASSRGTEETQYF. CDR3 nucleotides: TGTGCCAGCAGCCGGGGGACAGAAGAGACCCAGTACTTC.

The DNA for the CDR3 is TGTGCCAGCAGCTTGGACAGCCTTAACTCTGGAAACACCATATATTTT. It yields the protein CASSLDSLNSGNTIYF. V is TRBV5-4 and J is TRBJ1-3; unclear D gene. Germline V gene sequence: CDR1 SGHNT, CDR2 YYREEE (reference sequence). Between the trimmed V and J ends, which lost 0 bases and 0 bases, there was a span of 10 bases. The CDR3 extends over 16 amino acids.

The chain employs TRBV11-2 and TRBJ2-2, with a possible D match to TRBD1 (6 bases). CDR3 length: 15 residues. Germline V gives CDR1 SGHAT, CDR2 FQNNGV. V was trimmed by 4 bases and J by 7 bases, leaving 16 bases between them. CDR3 sequence: CASSYLTGKIGELFF. The DNA of the CDR3 is TGTGCCAGCAGCTATTTAACAGGGAAGATCGGGGAGCTGTTTTTT.